These T cell receptor beta chains were read from a single sample in a study of CD8 T cells in Susac syndrome. One entry per CDR3 protein results from TCRdb running MiXCR on the immunoSEQ multiplex PCR reads. The sample lists 200,000 to 300,000 distinct CDR3 sequences, 90% to 97% occurring once. The sequenced material came from CD4+ T cells from PBMCs. Every receptor here comes from a human donor with Susac syndrome. Each CDR3 is given with its conserved first and last residue. A D gene is named only where the DNA matches it firmly. A clone size is listed for some rows: how often the clone was seen (once, few, many), or a class if it is expanded.

>TRBJ2-7|-|TRBV11-1|once
TGTGCCAGCAGCTTAGAGGCCGAGCAGTACTTC
CASSLEAEQYF
>TRBJ2-3|-|TRBV12-3/TRBV12-4|-
TGTGCCAGCAGTCCCCCTTGGGGCGGTCCCATCGGCGTTACGCAGTATTTT
CASSPPWGGPIGVTQYF
>TRBJ1-2|-|TRBV30|-
TGTGCCTGGGACAGGCGGCCAATGCGAGACTATGGCTACACCTTC
CAWDRRPMRDYGYTF
>TRBJ2-5|-|TRBV30|-
TGTGCCTGCTCTGGTGGCCTGCAGGAGACCCAGTACTTC
CACSGGLQETQYF
>TRBJ2-7|-|TRBV3-1|-
TGTGCCAGCAGCCGAAGACCGGGGAGAAACGAGCAGTACTTC
CASSRRPGRNEQYF
>TRBJ1-5|-|TRBV4-1|-
TGCGCCAGCAGCCAAGGTGGTTCAGGGGACGGTGCGCCCCAGCATTTT
CASSQGGSGDGAPQHF
>TRBJ1-4|-|TRBV9|-
TGTGCCAGCTCCCGGAGGTCGACTTTCAATGAAAAACTGTTTTTT
CASSRRSTFNEKLFF
>TRBJ1-1|-|TRBV20-1|-
TGCAGTGCTAGAGATCGGGCAGGGGTAAACACTGAAGCTTTCTTT
CSARDRAGVNTEAFF
>TRBJ2-7|-|TRBV3-1|-
TGTGCCAGCAGCCAAGATCGGACAGTCGCCGAGCAGTACTTC
CASSQDRTVAEQYF
>TRBJ2-1|-|TRBV11-2|-
TGTGCCAACAGCTCCCAGAGGGCCAATGAGCAGTTCTTC
CANSSQRANEQFF
>TRBJ2-1|-|TRBV3-1|-
TGTGCCAGCAGCCAAGAAGAACAGTACAATGAGCAGTTCTTC
CASSQEEQYNEQFF
>TRBJ1-1|TRBD1|TRBV29-1|-
TGCAGCGTCAAAGTGACAGGGACGAACACTGAAGCTTTCTTT
CSVKVTGTNTEAFF
>TRBJ2-1|TRBD2|TRBV19|-
TGTGCCAGTAGTTCTGGGACTAGTCCCTACAATGAGCAGTTCTTC
CASSSGTSPYNEQFF
>TRBJ1-5|-|TRBV20-1|-
TGCAGTGCTAGACCCCGGGGCGAATGGCCCCAGCATTTT
CSARPRGEWPQHF
>TRBJ2-7|-|TRBV30|few
TGTGCCTGGAGTGGAGTTTCCTACGAGCAGTACTTC
CAWSGVSYEQYF
>TRBJ2-5|-|TRBV4-1|-
TGCGCCAGCAGCCAAGACGGGACACCCCCAGAGACCCAGTACTTC
CASSQDGTPPETQYF
>TRBJ1-1|-|TRBV10-1|-
TGCGCCAGCAGTCAACGGACAGTGAACACTGAAGCTTTCTTT
CASSQRTVNTEAFF
>TRBJ2-1|TRBD1|TRBV6-5|-
TGTGCCAGCACCCGGGACAGCTCCTACAATGAGCAGTTCTTC
CASTRDSSYNEQFF
>TRBJ2-2|TRBD1|TRBV3-1|-
TGTGCCAGCAGCCAAGGGGACAGAATGAACACCGGGGAGCTGTTTTTT
CASSQGDRMNTGELFF
>TRBJ2-5|-|TRBV9|-
TGTGCCAGCAGCGTCTTCGGGGTTATCTTGGAGACCCAGTACTTC
CASSVFGVILETQYF
>TRBJ2-2|-|TRBV9|-
TGTGCCAGCAGCCCCCGTTCAGGCCTATCGAACACCGGGGAGCTGTTTTTT
CASSPRSGLSNTGELFF
>TRBJ1-5|TRBD1|TRBV5-4|-
TGTGCCAGCAGCAGACAGGGCCCCGATGAGAGCAATCAGCCCCAGCATTTT
CASSRQGPDESNQPQHF
>TRBJ2-3|TRBD2|TRBV6-5|-
TGTGCCACGAAAAGAGGGACTAGCAGCAATACGCAGTATTTT
CATKRGTSSNTQYF
>TRBJ2-3|-|TRBV4-2|-
TGTGCCAGCAGCCCACCCGTGTCACCAGATACGCAGTATTTT
CASSPPVSPDTQYF
>TRBJ1-5|-|TRBV27|-
TGTGCCAGCAGTTTAAGTCCGTGCGATTTTATTAGCAATCAGCCCCAGCATTTT
CASSLSPCDFISNQPQHF
>TRBJ2-3|TRBD2|TRBV20-1|-
TGCAGTGCTATGCTGGGGACTAGCGGGAGCGGGGGGGCAGATACGCAGTATTTT
CSAMLGTSGSGGADTQYF
>TRBJ2-6|-|TRBV9|-
TGTGCCAGCAGCCCTAGGCGAACGACTGGGGCCAACGTCCTGACTTTC
CASSPRRTTGANVLTF
>TRBJ2-5|-|TRBV20-1|-
TGCAGTGCTAGAGCCCAGGGTTACCAAGAGACCCAGTACTTC
CSARAQGYQETQYF
>TRBJ1-2|-|TRBV20-1|-
TGCAGTGCTAGAGATCCCGCGCGGTTGGCACGCGGCTACACCTTC
CSARDPARLARGYTF
>TRBJ1-1|-|TRBV5-6|-
TGTGCCAGCAGCCAGAAACCGGGACGCGGGAACACTGAAGCTTTCTTT
CASSQKPGRGNTEAFF
>TRBJ2-4|-|TRBV30|-
TGTGCCTGGAGCCGAACAGGGTCCATGGGAAACATTCAGTACTTC
CAWSRTGSMGNIQYF
>TRBJ2-3|TRBD1|TRBV20-1|-
TGCAGTGCTATGACAGGGCATTCCCCAGATACGCAGTATTTT
CSAMTGHSPDTQYF